The rows below give T cell receptor beta chains drawn from one sample of a study of T cells in Graves' hyperthyroidism and ophthalmopathy. TCRdb independently ran MiXCR on the multiplex PCR reads; one entry per CDR3 protein. The table shows 650,000 to 800,000 distinct CDR3 sequences, with 45% occurring only once. The specimen was peripheral blood or thyroid tissue (not recorded which). These receptors were obtained from an adult man with Graves' disease, either hyperthyroidism or ophthalmopathy (not recorded which). CDR3s include the opening cysteine and the closing phenylalanine or tryptophan. A D gene is named only where the DNA matches it firmly. Only part of the rows carry a size: once, few, many, or a class if the clone is expanded.

TRBJ1-2 | TRBV2 | TRBD1 | - | CASTSTGGSYRYTF | TGTGCCAGCACATCAACAGGGGGCAGTTATCGCTACACCTTC
TRBJ1-5 | TRBV2 | - | - | CASSEALQGSKSNQPQHF | TGTGCCAGCAGTGAAGCGCTTCAGGGGTCCAAGTCCAATCAGCCCCAGCATTTT
TRBJ1-1 | TRBV24-1 | - | many | CATSVGAGTEAFF | TGTGCCACCAGTGTAGGAGCCGGCACTGAAGCTTTCTTT
TRBJ1-4 | TRBV7-2 | TRBD1 | few | CASSHAVGTGVRNEKLFF | TGTGCCAGCAGCCACGCCGTGGGTACAGGGGTCCGCAATGAAAAACTGTTTTTT
TRBJ1-6 | TRBV25-1 | TRBD1 | many | CASSEALQGIVDSPLHF | TGTGCCAGCAGTGAGGCCCTACAGGGGATCGTTGATTCACCCCTCCACTTT
TRBJ2-7 | TRBV7-8 | - | many | CASSPTDTYEQYF | TGTGCCAGCAGCCCGACAGATACCTACGAGCAGTACTTC
TRBJ1-2 | TRBV7-9 | - | - | CASSLGAGALGYTF | TGTGCCAGCAGCTTAGGGGCAGGGGCGCTTGGCTACACCTTC
TRBJ2-5 | TRBV7-9 | TRBD2 | many | CASSSGLAGYETQYF | TGTGCCAGCAGCTCCGGACTAGCGGGATACGAGACCCAGTACTTC
TRBJ1-6 | TRBV10-3 | TRBD1 | - | CAIGGQGKSPLHF | TGTGCCATCGGGGGACAGGGTAAATCACCCCTCCACTTT
TRBJ1-5 | TRBV2 | - | many | CASTWNGGQPQHF | TGTGCCAGCACTTGGAATGGGGGTCAGCCCCAGCATTTT
TRBJ1-2 | TRBV7-9 | TRBD1 | - | CAGAGGSNYGYTF | TGTGCCGGTGCAGGGGGCTCTAACTATGGCTACACCTTC
TRBJ2-5 | TRBV5-1 | - | - | CASSPGLYRNAPQETQYF | TGCGCCAGCAGTCCCGGCCTCTACCGAAACGCGCCTCAAGAGACCCAGTACTTC
TRBJ1-6 | TRBV2 | TRBD1 | - | CASSGGQGAYNSPLHF | TGTGCCAGCAGTGGGGGACAGGGGGCCTATAATTCACCCCTCCACTTT
TRBJ2-2 | TRBV7-9 | - | - | CASSSAPGHNTGELFF | TGTGCCAGCAGCTCCGCTCCGGGACACAACACCGGGGAGCTGTTTTTT
TRBJ1-5 | TRBV7-2 | - | once | CASAPGASNQPQHF | TGTGCCAGTGCTCCGGGGGCTAGCAATCAGCCCCAGCATTTT
TRBJ1-1 | TRBV20-1 | - | few | CSARDVRNTEAFF | TGCAGTGCTAGAGATGTAAGGAACACTGAAGCTTTCTTT
TRBJ1-2 | TRBV6-1 | - | - | CASVGGTALNYGYTF | TGTGCCAGCGTTGGAGGGACGGCCCTTAACTATGGCTACACCTTC
TRBJ2-5 | TRBV15 | TRBD2 | many | CATSRRTSGRALETQYF | TGTGCCACCAGCAGAAGGACTAGCGGGAGGGCCCTAGAGACCCAGTACTTC
TRBJ2-7 | TRBV11-2 | TRBD1 | few | CASSGTGVSSYEQYF | TGTGCCAGCAGCGGGACAGGCGTTAGCTCCTACGAGCAGTACTTC
TRBJ2-7 | TRBV20-1 | TRBD2 | - | CSASGSGEQYF | TGCAGCGCTAGCGGGAGCGGCGAGCAGTACTTC
TRBJ2-1 | TRBV20-1 | - | - | CSARYGAYNEQFF | TGCAGTGCGAGGTACGGGGCGTACAATGAGCAGTTCTTC
TRBJ1-4 | TRBV7-9 | - | - | CASSFGQGGKKLFF | TGTGCCAGCAGCTTCGGGCAGGGCGGCAAAAAACTGTTTTTT
TRBJ1-5 | TRBV12-3/TRBV12-4 | - | many | CASSFWGRGNQPQHF | TGTGCCAGCAGTTTCTGGGGAAGGGGCAATCAGCCCCAGCATTTT
TRBJ1-2 | TRBV7-9 | - | - | CASTLDAGDGYTF | TGTGCCAGCACCCTTGACGCAGGGGATGGCTACACCTTC
TRBJ2-7 | TRBV24-1 | TRBD1 | - | CATSAPRTGGLTYEQYF | TGTGCCACCAGCGCCCCGCGGACAGGGGGTTTAACCTACGAGCAGTACTTC
TRBJ2-2 | TRBV19 | - | - | CASTPRQGNTGELFF | TGTGCCAGCACGCCTCGGCAGGGGAACACCGGGGAGCTGTTTTTT
TRBJ1-6 | TRBV11-3 | TRBD1 | - | CASSLHRGGNSPLHF | TGTGCCAGCAGTTTACACAGGGGGGGAAATTCACCCCTCCACTTT
TRBJ1-2 | TRBV29-1 | - | - | CSNPPGDTYGGYTF | TGCAGCAACCCGCCAGGCGACACCTACGGTGGCTACACCTTC
TRBJ2-7 | TRBV25-1 | TRBD2 | - | CASRGTSGLYEQYF | TGTGCCAGCAGAGGGACTAGCGGCCTCTACGAGCAGTACTTC
TRBJ1-1 | TRBV13 | - | - | CASSLARGREGTEAFF | TGTGCCAGCAGCTTAGCCCGGGGCAGGGAGGGCACTGAAGCTTTCTTT
TRBJ2-5 | TRBV6-5 | - | many | CASRGGGTQYF | TGTGCCAGCAGGGGCGGCGGGACCCAGTACTTC
TRBJ1-1 | TRBV5-1 | TRBD1 | - | CASRRTGQNTEAFF | TGCGCCAGCAGACGGACAGGTCAGAACACTGAAGCTTTCTTT
TRBJ2-5 | TRBV20-1 | - | few | CSASNADKKETQYF | TGCAGTGCTAGCAATGCAGACAAGAAAGAGACCCAGTACTTC
TRBJ1-5 | TRBV7-9 | TRBD1 | - | CASSIDRGQPQHF | TGTGCCAGCAGCATTGACAGGGGCCAGCCCCAGCATTTT
TRBJ1-4 | TRBV2 | - | few | CASADSLATNEKLFF | TGTGCCAGTGCGGACAGCCTTGCAACTAATGAAAAACTGTTTTTT
TRBJ2-5 | TRBV6-6 | TRBD2 | - | CASSSEGIAGEETQYF | TGTGCCAGCAGTTCCGAGGGGATAGCGGGGGAAGAGACCCAGTACTTC
TRBJ1-5 | TRBV14 | - | - | CASSQSVTQPQHF | TGTGCCAGCAGCCAGTCCGTGACTCAGCCCCAGCATTTT
TRBJ1-3 | TRBV7-2 | TRBD1 | few | CASSLPRGQYEYTIYF | TGTGCCAGCAGCTTGCCCCGGGGACAGTACGAATACACCATATATTTT
TRBJ1-2 | TRBV24-1 | - | many | CAPPKRNYGYTF | TGTGCCCCCCCCAAGAGGAACTATGGCTACACCTTC
TRBJ1-1 | TRBV5-1 | - | - | CASSHEGANTEAFF | TGCGCCAGCAGCCATGAAGGGGCGAACACTGAAGCTTTCTTT
TRBJ1-3 | TRBV19 | - | - | CASSIGAGYGPGNTIYF | TGTGCCAGTAGTATTGGTGCAGGGTATGGCCCTGGAAACACCATATATTTT
TRBJ1-1 | TRBV7-9 | - | many | CASSFGGADEAFF | TGTGCCAGCAGCTTCGGAGGGGCAGACGAAGCTTTCTTT
TRBJ1-1 | TRBV2 | - | - | CAISESAGKLEAFF | TGTGCCATCAGTGAGTCGGCGGGAAAGCTAGAAGCTTTCTTT
TRBJ1-5 | TRBV25-1 | TRBD1 | many | CASSPGQGGNQPQHF | TGTGCCAGCAGCCCGGGACAGGGAGGAAATCAGCCCCAGCATTTT
TRBJ2-7 | TRBV7-8 | - | many | CASSLAEGYEQYF | TGTGCCAGCAGCTTAGCGGAAGGTTACGAGCAGTACTTC
TRBJ1-3 | TRBV6-1 | TRBD1 | few | CASSELDRFHSGNTIYF | TGTGCCAGCAGTGAATTGGACAGGTTCCACTCTGGAAACACCATATATTTT
TRBJ2-7 | TRBV29-1 | - | - | CSVEDLTDGEVYEQYF | TGCAGCGTTGAAGATTTGACGGACGGGGAGGTTTACGAGCAGTACTTC
TRBJ1-3 | TRBV2 | - | - | CASSDMGGNTIYF | TGTGCCAGCAGCGACATGGGGGGTAACACCATATATTTT
TRBJ1-4 | TRBV20-1 | TRBD1 | few | CSARQGLAEKLFF | TGCAGTGCACGACAGGGGTTAGCTGAAAAACTGTTTTTT
TRBJ1-1 | TRBV20-1 | - | - | CSARDLLRVSAEAFF | TGCAGTGCTAGAGATCTCCTGCGGGTCTCAGCTGAAGCTTTCTTT
TRBJ1-5 | TRBV19 | - | - | CASSIDIRGGNQPQHF | TGTGCCAGTAGTATAGATATCCGAGGTGGCAATCAGCCCCAGCATTTT
TRBJ1-5 | TRBV19 | - | many | CASSTSPGPNQPQHF | TGTGCCAGTAGTACTTCACCGGGACCGAATCAGCCCCAGCATTTT
TRBJ1-3 | TRBV2 | TRBD1 | - | CASSEAVGAGGVYTIYF | TGTGCCAGCAGTGAAGCCGTTGGGGCAGGGGGCGTATACACCATATATTTT
TRBJ1-2 | TRBV7-8 | TRBD1 | - | CASSFRTRTGGEYGYTF | TGTGCCAGCAGCTTTCGGACTAGGACAGGGGGAGAGTATGGCTACACCTTC
TRBJ1-5 | TRBV15 | TRBD1 | many | CATSINRGANQPQHF | TGTGCCACCAGCATAAACAGGGGGGCCAATCAGCCCCAGCATTTT
TRBJ2-2 | TRBV29-1 | - | - | CSVEESQSTGELFF | TGCAGCGTTGAAGAATCCCAGTCCACCGGGGAGCTGTTTTTT
TRBJ2-7 | TRBV20-1 | - | once | CSARARLVGSYEQYF | TGCAGTGCTAGAGCGAGGTTGGTGGGGAGCTACGAGCAGTACTTC
TRBJ2-5 | TRBV6-5 | TRBD1 | - | CASSEAGTGGGETQYF | TGTGCCAGCAGTGAGGCGGGGACAGGGGGCGGTGAGACCCAGTACTTC
TRBJ1-6 | TRBV2 | TRBD1 | many | CASGRQGEDSPLHF | TGTGCCAGCGGAAGACAGGGGGAGGATTCACCCCTCCACTTT